This T cell receptor beta chain was sequenced in a study of tumor-infiltrating lymphocytes in primary liver carcinoma. The CDR3 runs 14 residues. Germline lookup yields CDR1 MNHNS and CDR2 SASEGT. Trimming stripped 8 bases from V and 3 bases from J, with 17 bases between. In its sample, this clonotype was seen many times. Starting material of 450 to 500 ng total RNA yielded TCR beta cDNA via a constant-region primer. Employing slightly modified ARM-PCR, three nested multiplex PCR rounds were run, and these gave rise to the TCR beta libraries. The study ran its first two PCR rounds for approximately 10 cycles each, using TRBV1-TRBV30 forward primers and a C-beta reverse primer. TCRdb independently ran MiXCR on the multiplex PCR reads; one entry per CDR3 protein. Here the sample spans 100,000 to 150,000 distinct CDR3 sequences, around 60% being singletons. The study co-extracted DNA and RNA from around 18-30 mg of unsorted bulk tissue.

The chain is built from TRBV6-1 and TRBJ2-7; D may be TRBD1 or TRBD2 (5 bases each). The sample consisted of liver tumor tissue from sampling region 3. Subset reported: tumor region T3, left-lateral pole. The source of this sequence is a woman aged 60 to 75 with primary liver carcinoma and hepatitis B virus infection. The CDR3 loop reads CASAPGDGFYEQYF. The CDR3 coding sequence is TGTGCCAGCGCCCCCGGGGACGGATTCTACGAGCAGTACTTC.